The entry below describes one T cell receptor beta chain. Antigen unknown. The sample belongs to a study of identical twins. Study outcomes and limitations: Fewer insertions marked abundant cord blood beta clonotypes; young adult naive trended weakly, memory not at all. Beta out-of-frame sequences displayed a weaker excess of sharing between twins.

From the 5' RACE reads, TCRdb called clonotypes with MiXCR, one entry per CDR3 protein. The sample shows more than 650,000 distinct CDR3 sequences, 5.5% to 6.5% of them seen only once. The J segment lost 5 bases and the V segment lost 7 bases, leaving 11 bases of the junction unmatched. Germline V gives CDR1 SQVTM, CDR2 ANQGSEA. The length of the CDR3 is 14 residues. The sequenced material came from naive T cells sorted from blood. The TCR originated in a man between 18 and 35 years old in good health. The rearrangement links TRBV29-1 to TRBJ2-1, with 7 nucleotides matching TRBD1. Written as DNA, the CDR3 is TGCAGCGGGGGCCGGGACAGAAGCCACAATGAGCAGTTCTTC. This sequence encodes CSGGRDRSHNEQFF.